This T cell receptor (beta chain) stems from a study of T cells in Graves' hyperthyroidism and ophthalmopathy. Whole-study results and caveats: Also found in blood were most expanded thyroid clonotypes above 0.001. Ophthalmopathy was separated from stable hyperthyroidism by a 13 V-J model.

Comments on this clonotype: The antigen remains undetermined.

Template material for amplifying TCR beta CDR3 regions consisted of RNA transcripts. The HTBI primer set was used in a first-round RT-PCR of the TCR CDR3. Each CDR3 protein is one row after TCRdb ran MiXCR on the multiplex PCR reads. Here the sample spans 490,000 or so distinct CDR3 sequences, 40% to 50% being singletons. J lost 0 bases, V lost 4 bases, and 6 bases had no gene match. The CDR3 is made up of 15 amino acids. Germline V gives CDR1 DFQATT, CDR2 SNEGSKA (reference sequence). The sequencing sample was made of peripheral blood or thyroid tissue (not recorded which). The rearrangement uses TRBV20-1 and TRBJ2-5; 9 nucleotides align to TRBD2. The TCR originated in an adult woman with Graves' disease, either hyperthyroidism or ophthalmopathy (not recorded which). CDR3 sequence: CSAIPSGVNQETQYF. The DNA of the CDR3 is TGCAGTGCTATTCCTAGCGGGGTTAACCAAGAGACCCAGTACTTC.